This TCR beta chain was identified in a study of blood T cells in healthy people across ages. Total RNA, at least 6 micrograms per sample, came from PBMCs. A second about 7 to 12 cycle PCR used barcoded and J-beta primers. TCRdb analysed the 5' RACE reads with MiXCR anew, one entry per CDR3 protein. The repertoire consists of about a million distinct CDR3 sequences, with 45% to 60% occurring once and the leading ten covering over 20%. This CDR3 has 15 residues. Sequences were obtained from blood. The chain couples TRBV21-1 to TRBJ2-7; the DNA was not used to check the table's D call, TRBD1. TRBV21-1 corresponds to a pseudogene. The TCR sequence derives from an older woman in good health. In nucleotides, the CDR3 is TGTGCCAGCAGCTGGGACCGGAACAGGGGTTGCGAGCAGTACTTC. Its translation is CASSWDRNRGCEQYF.